This TCR beta chain was documented in a study of Ad26.COV2.S vaccination and SARS-CoV-2 variants. Findings of the study overall: For non-spike TCRs, breadth in vaccine recipients resembled that in placebo recipients.

Per germline, CDR1 MNHEY and CDR2 SVGEGT. This CDR3 has 14 amino acids. V dropped 4 bases and J dropped 1 base, with 10 bases sitting between them. For this clone: Its antigen is unidentified. This CDR3 is also generated by other DNA sequences in the sample.

Treatment here: about 20 received Ad26.COV2.S at low or high dose, single or two shots; about five received placebo; per-sample allocation not given. Material that was analyzed had been drawn on day 63 after the first vaccine or placebo injection. Clones were read by immunoSEQ multiplex PCR, and TCRdb kept only the in-frame ones, dropping some. The sample consists of over 200,000 clones, approximately 90% of them appearing once. V gene TRBV6-2 or TRBV6-3 combines with J gene TRBJ1-2; weak D call: TRBD1 (5 bases). This material consisted of peripheral blood, taken in a trial of Ad26.COV2.S vaccine versus placebo. The clonotype originates from a person between 18 and 60 years old who received the Ad26.COV2.S COVID-19 vaccine or a placebo. CDR3 region: CASSSGHFNYGYTF. The CDR3 nucleotides are TGTGCCAGCAGTTCTGGACATTTTAACTATGGCTACACCTTC.